This T cell receptor (beta chain) stems from a study of PD-1 blockade in classical Hodgkin lymphoma. Data came from immunoSEQ multiplex PCR; TCRdb stores just in-frame clones and leaves some out. The sample has approximately 2,500 clones, 70% to 80% seen once. Per the germline V gene, CDR1 is MNHEY and CDR2 is SMNVEV (reference sequence). The CDR3 is 14 amino acids. Trimming removed 6 bases at V and 6 bases at J, with 17 bases between. Described time point: newly diagnosed, previously untreated cHL patient sample. After thawing, PBMCs were subjected to magnetic negative selection to isolate CD8+ T cells. This clone is large.

The origin of this receptor is a human donor with classical Hodgkin lymphoma. This chain uses TRBV27 with TRBJ1-1; D unclear. Sequencing input: CD8+ T cells from blood. CDR3 protein: CASRLLRVAPEAFF. CDR3 bases: TGTGCCAGCAGGTTGCTACGGGTGGCCCCTGAAGCTTTCTTT.